This T cell receptor beta chain was identified during a study of cytomegalovirus exposure and HLA in healthy donors. Profiling relied on immunoSEQ multiplex PCR, and the TCRdb table lists in-frame clones only, not all of them. The table lists some 140,000 clones, about 82% of them singletons, with about 2.2% in the top ten. The CDR3 is 13 residues long. J gave up 10 bases and V 5 bases, and 5 bases lay outside the gene matches. Germline lookup yields CDR1 SGHTA and CDR2 FQGTGA. This TCR derives from a human donor in good health. The V call is TRBV7-3, the J call TRBJ2-1; 10 nucleotides agree with TRBD2. The material sequenced was PBMCs. In nucleotides, the CDR3 is TGTGCCAGCAGCCTTAGCGGGGGGCTCGAGCAGTTCTTC. Translation: CASSLSGGLEQFF.